This T cell receptor (beta chain) derives from a study of T cells in Graves' hyperthyroidism and ophthalmopathy. At least ten counts were recorded for this clonotype. Amplified TCR beta CDR3 regions came from RNA transcripts. Primed by the HTBI set, a first-round RT-PCR was run on the TCR CDR3. TCRdb fed the multiplex PCR reads into MiXCR, producing one record per CDR3 protein. This table has nearly 600,000 distinct CDR3 sequences, 12% to 15% appearing once. The CDR3 length is 16 residues. V lost 3 bases to trimming and J lost 0 bases; unmatched junction nucleotides: 4. Germline CDR1 is SQVTM and CDR2 is ANQGSEA.

The TCR comes from a woman aged 18-30 years with Graves' ophthalmopathy. The chain combines TRBV29-1 with TRBJ2-3; TRBD2 matches 12 bases. Sequencing input: blood. DNA of the CDR3: TGCAGCGTTGAGCCCGGGACTAGCGGGAGCACAGATACGCAGTATTTT. Protein: CSVEPGTSGSTDTQYF.